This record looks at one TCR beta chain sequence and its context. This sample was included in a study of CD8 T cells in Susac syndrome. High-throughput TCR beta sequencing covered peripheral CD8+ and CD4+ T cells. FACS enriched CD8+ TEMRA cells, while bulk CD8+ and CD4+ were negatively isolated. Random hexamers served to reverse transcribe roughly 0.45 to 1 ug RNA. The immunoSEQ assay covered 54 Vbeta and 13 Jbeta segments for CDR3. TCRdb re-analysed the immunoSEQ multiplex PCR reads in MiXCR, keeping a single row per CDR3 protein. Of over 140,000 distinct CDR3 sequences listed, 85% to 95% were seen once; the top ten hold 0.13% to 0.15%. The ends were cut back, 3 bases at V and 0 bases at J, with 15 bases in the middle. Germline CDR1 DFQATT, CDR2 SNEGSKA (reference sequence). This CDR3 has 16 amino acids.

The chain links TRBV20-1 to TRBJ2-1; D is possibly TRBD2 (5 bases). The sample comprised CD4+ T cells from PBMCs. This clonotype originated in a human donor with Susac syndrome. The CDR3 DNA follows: TGCAGTGCTAGGCCCGTGGAGGCCAGCTCCTACAATGAGCAGTTCTTC. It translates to CSARPVEASSYNEQFF.